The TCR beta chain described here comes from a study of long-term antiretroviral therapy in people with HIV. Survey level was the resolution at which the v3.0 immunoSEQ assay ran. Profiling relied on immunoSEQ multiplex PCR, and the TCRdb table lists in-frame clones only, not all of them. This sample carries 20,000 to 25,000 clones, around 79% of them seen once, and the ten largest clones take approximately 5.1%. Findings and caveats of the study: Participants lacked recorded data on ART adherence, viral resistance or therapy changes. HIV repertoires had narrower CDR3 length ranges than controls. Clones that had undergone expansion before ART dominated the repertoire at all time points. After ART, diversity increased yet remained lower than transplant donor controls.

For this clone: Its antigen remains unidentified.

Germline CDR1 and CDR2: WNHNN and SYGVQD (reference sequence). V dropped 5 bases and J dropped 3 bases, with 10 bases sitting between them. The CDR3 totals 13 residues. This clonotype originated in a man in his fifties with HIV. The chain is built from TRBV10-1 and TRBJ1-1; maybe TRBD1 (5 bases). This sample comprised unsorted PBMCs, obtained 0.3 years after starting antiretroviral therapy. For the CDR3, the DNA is TGCGCCAGCAGTCCTCGGGGCCACACTGAAGCTTTCTTT. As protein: CASSPRGHTEAFF.